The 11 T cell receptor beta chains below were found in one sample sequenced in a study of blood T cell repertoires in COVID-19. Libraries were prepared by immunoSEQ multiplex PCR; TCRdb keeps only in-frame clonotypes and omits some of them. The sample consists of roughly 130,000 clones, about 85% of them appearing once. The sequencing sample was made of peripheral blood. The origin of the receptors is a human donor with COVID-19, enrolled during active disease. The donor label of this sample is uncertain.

CDR3 DNA sequence: TGTGCCAGCAGCCGATCCTCCAGACAGGCCGGGGAGACCCAGTACTTC. Amino acid sequence: CASSRSSRQAGETQYF. The chain links TRBV7-3 to TRBJ2-5; D is possibly TRBD1 (6 bases). CDR1 and CDR2 (germline): SGHTA, FQGTGA. The CDR3 has 16 amino acids. The ends were cut back, 5 bases at V and 5 bases at J, with 21 bases in the middle.

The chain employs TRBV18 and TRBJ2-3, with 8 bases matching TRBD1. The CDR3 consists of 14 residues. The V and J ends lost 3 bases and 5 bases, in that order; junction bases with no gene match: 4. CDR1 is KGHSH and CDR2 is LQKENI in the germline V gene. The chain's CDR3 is CASSPDRVLDTQYF. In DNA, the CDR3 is TGTGCCAGCTCACCGGACAGGGTTCTAGATACGCAGTATTTT. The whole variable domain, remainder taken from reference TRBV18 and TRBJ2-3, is NAGVMQNPRHLVRRRGQEARLRCSPMKGHSHVYWYRQLPEEGLKFMVYLQKENIIDESGMPKERFSAEFPKEGPSILRIQQVVRGDSAAYFCASSPDRVLDTQYFGPGTRLTVL.

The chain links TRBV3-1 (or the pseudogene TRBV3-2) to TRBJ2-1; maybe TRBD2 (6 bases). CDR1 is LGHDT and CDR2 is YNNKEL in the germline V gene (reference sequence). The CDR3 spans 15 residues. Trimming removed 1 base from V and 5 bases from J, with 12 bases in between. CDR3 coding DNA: TGTGCCAGCAGCCAAGGAGGGGCGGGGCACAATGAGCAGTTCTTC. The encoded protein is CASSQGGAGHNEQFF.

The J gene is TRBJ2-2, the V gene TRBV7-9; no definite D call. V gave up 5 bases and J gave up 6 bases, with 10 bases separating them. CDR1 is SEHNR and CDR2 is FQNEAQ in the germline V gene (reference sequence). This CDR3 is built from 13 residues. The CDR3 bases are TGTGCCAGCAGCCTGACAAGGTCCGGGGAGCTGTTTTTT. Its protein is CASSLTRSGELFF.

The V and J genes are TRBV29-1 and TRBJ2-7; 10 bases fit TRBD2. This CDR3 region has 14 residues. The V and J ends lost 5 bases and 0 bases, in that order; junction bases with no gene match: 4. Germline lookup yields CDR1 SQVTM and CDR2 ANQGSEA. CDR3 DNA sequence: TGCAGCGTTACGGGACTAGCGCGCTCCTACGAGCAGTACTTC. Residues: CSVTGLARSYEQYF.

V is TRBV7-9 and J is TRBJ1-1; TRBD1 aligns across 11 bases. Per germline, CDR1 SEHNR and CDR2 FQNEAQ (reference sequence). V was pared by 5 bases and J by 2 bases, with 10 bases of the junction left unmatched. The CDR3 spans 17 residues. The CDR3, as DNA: TGTGCCAGCAGCGAGGGACAGGGGGTAAGGGGTAACACTGAAGCTTTCTTT. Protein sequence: CASSEGQGVRGNTEAFF.

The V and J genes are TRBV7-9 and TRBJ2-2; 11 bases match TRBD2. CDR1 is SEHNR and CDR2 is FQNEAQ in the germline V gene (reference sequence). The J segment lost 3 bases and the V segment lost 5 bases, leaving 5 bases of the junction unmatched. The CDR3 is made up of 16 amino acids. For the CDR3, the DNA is TGTGCCAGCAGCCCAACTAGCGGGGGTGACACCGGGGAGCTGTTTTTT. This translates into CASSPTSGGDTGELFF.

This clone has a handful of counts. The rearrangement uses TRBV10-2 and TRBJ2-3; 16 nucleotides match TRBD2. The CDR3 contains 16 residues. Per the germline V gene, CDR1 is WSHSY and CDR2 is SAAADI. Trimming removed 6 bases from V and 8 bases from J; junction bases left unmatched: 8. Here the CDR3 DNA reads TGCGCCAGCAGCCCCGGGACTAGCGGGGGGGTTGGTACGCAGTATTTT. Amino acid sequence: CASSPGTSGGVGTQYF.

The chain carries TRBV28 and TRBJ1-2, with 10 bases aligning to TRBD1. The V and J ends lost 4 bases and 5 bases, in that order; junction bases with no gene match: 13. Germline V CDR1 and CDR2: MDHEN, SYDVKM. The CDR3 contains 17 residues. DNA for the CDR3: TGTGCCAGCAGTTCCACTATCGGACAGGGGGTTGGATATGGCTACACCTTC. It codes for CASSSTIGQGVGYGYTF.

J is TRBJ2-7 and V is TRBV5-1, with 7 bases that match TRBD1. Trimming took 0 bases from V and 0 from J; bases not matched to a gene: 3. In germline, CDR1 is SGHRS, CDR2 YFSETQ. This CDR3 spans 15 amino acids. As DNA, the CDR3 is TGCGCCAGCAGCTTGGGGTCAGGGGGCTCCTACGAGCAGTACTTC. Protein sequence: CASSLGSGGSYEQYF. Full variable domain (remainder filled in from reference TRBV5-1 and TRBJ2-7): KAGVTQTPRYLIKTRGQQVTLSCSPISGHRSVSWYQQTPGQGLQFLFEYFSETQRNKGNFPGRFSGRQFSNSRSEMNVSTLELGDSALYLCASSLGSGGSYEQYFGPGTRLTVT.

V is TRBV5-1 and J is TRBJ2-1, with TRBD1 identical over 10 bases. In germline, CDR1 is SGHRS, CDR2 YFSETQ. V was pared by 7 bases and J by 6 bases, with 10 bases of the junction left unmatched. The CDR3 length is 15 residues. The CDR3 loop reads CASYEPGQGSNEQFF. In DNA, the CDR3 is TGCGCCAGCTACGAACCGGGACAGGGGTCCAATGAGCAGTTCTTC.